This T cell receptor beta chain emerged from a study of T cell responses to AZD1222 COVID-19 vaccine. Background on the study: Researchers grouped second doses given at about 4 or about 12 weeks into one pool.

The method was immunoSEQ multiplex PCR; TCRdb's version includes in-frame clones alone and lacks a portion of them. The sample carries 120,000 or so clones, 80% to 90% recorded once. There are 15 residues in the CDR3. Per the germline V gene, CDR1 is LGHNA and CDR2 is YNFKEQ. V gave up 0 bases and J gave up 0 bases, with 6 bases separating them. Details on this clone: As yet, its antigen is unknown.

General study points: The donor group comprised mostly white British people and more females; the analysis possibly underestimated clonal diversity. Repertoires were obtained only post-peak T cell response.

V gene TRBV4-2 combines with J gene TRBJ2-1; no definite D call. The clonotype comes from an adult in good health. This material consisted of peripheral blood, taken on day 0 of AZD1222 vaccination. CDR3 amino acids: CASSQEMYSYNEQFF. CDR3 bases: TGTGCCAGCAGCCAAGAAATGTACTCCTACAATGAGCAGTTCTTC.